The 16 T cell receptor beta chains reported below all come from one sample, sequenced in a study of human T cells and chemical hapten exposure. One entry per CDR3 protein, called by TCRdb with MiXCR from the RACE reads. Seen here are about 160,000 distinct CDR3 sequences, roughly a quarter observed once, and the top ten hold 2.1%. Documented time point: patch test 3, about 24 weeks after DPC sensitization. Treatment reported: therapeutic diphenylcyclopropenone sensitization with weekly scalp DPC. Sequencing was performed on whole blood, taken in connection with sensitization to the hapten diphenylcyclopropenone (DPC). The receptors were gathered from a woman under 30 with alopecia areata. Some clones in this sample may be carry-over from other donors' samples.

This clonotype was observed many times. V and J are TRBV4-1 and TRBJ1-2; no clear D. CDR1 is MGHRA and CDR2 is YSYEKL in the germline V gene. The V end lost 0 bases, the J end lost 8 bases, and 7 bases lay between the germline ends. The CDR3 has 12 amino acids. The CDR3 sequence is CASSQDVRGYTF. For the CDR3, the DNA is TGCGCCAGCAGCCAAGATGTAAGGGGCTACACCTTC.

The table lists this clonotype with many counts. The J gene is TRBJ2-3, the V gene TRBV7-8; TRBD2 might be the D (5 bases). With 1 base removed from V and 8 bases from J, the gap between germline ends came to 22 bases. The CDR3 length is 17 residues. The germline CDR1 and CDR2 sequences are SGHVS and FQNEAQ. The CDR3 loop is CASSLGRSRRGSGTQYF. DNA of the CDR3: TGTGCCAGCAGCTTAGGACGGTCTAGGCGAGGGAGTGGTACGCAGTATTTT.

This clonotype was recorded at least ten times. This chain links TRBV10-3 with TRBJ2-1, with 8 nucleotides matching TRBD2. This CDR3 contains 13 residues. Germline V CDR1 and CDR2: ENHRY, SYGVKD. V lost 9 bases to trimming and J lost 5 bases; unmatched junction nucleotides: 6. CDR3 sequence reads: CAIALAENNEQFF. The CDR3 DNA sequence: TGTGCCATTGCACTAGCGGAAAACAATGAGCAGTTCTTC.

This clonotype came up a few times. The chain recombines TRBV6-5 with TRBJ2-1, with D unclear. The V gene lost 6 bases and the J gene lost 2 bases, with 11 bases spanning the gap. This CDR3 is 14 amino acids long. Looked up from germline, CDR1 is MNHEY and CDR2 is SVGAGI. CDR3 residues: CASRTYSAYNEQFF. The CDR3 nucleotides read TGTGCCAGCAGGACCTATTCGGCCTACAATGAGCAGTTCTTC.

This clonotype was counted only a few times. The CDR3 nucleotides read TGCGCCAGCAGCCAAGATGTGGGGGCCCGAAACTATGGCTACACCTTC. Its translation is CASSQDVGARNYGYTF. The rearrangement joins TRBV4-3 to TRBJ1-2; D possibly corresponds to TRBD1 (6 bases). Germline V CDR1 and CDR2: LGHNA, YSLEER. The CDR3 is 16 residues long. Trimming removed 0 bases at V and 2 bases at J, with 13 bases between.

The rearrangement joins TRBV3-2 to TRBJ2-2; the table's D gene call, TRBD2, was not cross checked with the DNA. TRBV3-2 is tagged as a pseudogene. The CDR3 runs to 15 residues. CDR3 in DNA: TGTGCCAGCAGCCAGGCCCTGACAGTTACCGGGGAGCTGTTTTTT. Translated, it gives CASSQALTVTGELFF.

In its sample, this clonotype was seen a few times. The chain is built from TRBV29-1 and TRBJ2-7; tentative D call: TRBD1 (5 bases). The CDR3 is made up of 15 amino acids. From germline, CDR1 is SQVTM and CDR2 ANQGSEA. The V end was cut by 4 bases, the J end by 2 bases, with 18 bases between. The CDR3 loop is CSVASPTVSPYEQYF. CDR3 DNA sequence: TGCAGCGTTGCCAGCCCGACAGTTTCCCCCTACGAGCAGTACTTC.

The chain employs TRBV7-2 and TRBJ2-1; TRBD2 matches 10 bases. This CDR3 is built from 14 residues. The V segment lost 5 bases and the J segment 4 bases; nucleotides outside the gene matches: 2. Germline CDR1 reads SGHTA; CDR2 reads FQGNSA. The CDR3 loop is CASSISGGYNEQFF. As DNA, the CDR3 is TGTGCCAGCAGCATTAGCGGGGGGTACAATGAGCAGTTCTTC.

The chain couples TRBV10-3 to TRBJ2-5; D perhaps matches TRBD2 (5 bases). Germline V gene sequence: CDR1 ENHRY, CDR2 SYGVKD. There are 13 residues in the CDR3. Trimming left V 8 bases short and J 3 bases short, with 13 bases between. The CDR3 bases are TGTGCCATCCGGGAACTGAGGGAAGAGACCCAGTACTTC. This translates into CAIRELREETQYF.

The chain has TRBV4-2 and TRBJ1-5; D call uncertain. V gave up 0 bases and J gave up 3 bases, with 6 bases separating them. CDR3 size: 14 residues. CDR1 and CDR2 from the germline V gene are LGHNA and YNFKEQ. The CDR3 protein is CASSQDGLNQPQHF. DNA for the CDR3: TGTGCCAGCAGCCAAGATGGTCTCAATCAGCCCCAGCATTTT.

This clonotype was observed a handful of times. The V gene is TRBV6-6, the J gene TRBJ1-1; a weak D match, TRBD1 (5 bases). The V end lost 2 bases, the J end lost 2 bases, and 9 bases lay between the germline ends. In germline, CDR1 is MNHNY, CDR2 SVGAGI (reference sequence). This CDR3 is built from 14 residues. CDR3 in amino acids: CASSYGGSNTEAFF. The DNA for the CDR3 is TGTGCCAGCAGTTACGGGGGAAGTAACACTGAAGCTTTCTTT.

The rearrangement joins TRBV6-5 to TRBJ2-7; D remains ambiguous. V was shortened by 7 bases and J by 9 bases, with 19 bases between the two germline ends. The CDR3 is 13 amino acids. The germline V gene encodes CDR1 MNHEY and CDR2 SVGAGI. The CDR3 sequence: CASTRGGGSWQYF. Here the CDR3 DNA reads TGTGCCAGCACCCGAGGTGGCGGCTCTTGGCAGTACTTC.

The gene calls are TRBV25-1 and TRBJ1-5; 7 bases match TRBD1. The V gene end was trimmed by 5 bases and the J gene end by 7 bases; junction bases not matched to a gene: 14. Germline assignment: CDR1 MGHDK and CDR2 SYGVNS. This CDR3 region has 16 residues. The CDR3 here is CASSFTGTAPRQPQHF. CDR3 DNA sequence: TGTGCCAGCAGTTTCACCGGGACAGCCCCGAGACAGCCCCAGCATTTT.

This clonotype was detected a few times. The chain uses TRBV7-2 and TRBJ2-1; weak D call: TRBD2 (5 bases). CDR3 length: 16 residues. Germline V gene lookup returns CDR1 SGHTA and CDR2 FQGNSA. V lost 0 bases and J 1 base, leaving 10 bases between the germline ends. The CDR3 sequence is CASSLAIGVSYNEQFF. CDR3 DNA: TGTGCCAGCAGCTTAGCGATCGGGGTTTCCTACAATGAGCAGTTCTTC.

The chain recombines TRBV9 with TRBJ2-2, with D unresolved. The CDR3 is 13 amino acids. V was cut by 3 bases and J by 6 bases, with 9 bases left in between. Germline V gene sequence: CDR1 SGDLS, CDR2 YYNGEE. The CDR3 here is CASSERPSGELFF. For the CDR3, the DNA is TGTGCCAGCAGCGAAAGGCCCTCCGGGGAGCTGTTTTTT.

This clonotype came up a few times. CDR3 in DNA: TGCGCCAGCGGCTCCGGGACTAGTGACACCGGGGAGCTGTTTTTT. This translates into CASGSGTSDTGELFF. The rearrangement links TRBV5-1 to TRBJ2-2, with 8 nucleotides matching TRBD2. The germline V gene encodes CDR1 SGHRS and CDR2 YFSETQ. The CDR3 totals 15 residues. Trimming cost V 7 bases and J 3 bases; bases outside gene matches: 8. The whole variable domain, filled in from reference TRBV5-1 and TRBJ2-2, reads KAGVTQTPRYLIKTRGQQVTLSCSPISGHRSVSWYQQTPGQGLQFLFEYFSETQRNKGNFPGRFSGRQFSNSRSEMNVSTLELGDSALYLCASGSGTSDTGELFFGEGSRLTVL.